The clone carrying this T cell receptor beta chain was picked up many times. In making TCR cDNA, 5'RACE template switching added a universal primer site and UMIs to it. TCRdb redid the calling of the 5' RACE reads with MiXCR, one entry per CDR3 protein. The repertoire holds approximately 13,000 distinct CDR3 sequences, with 4.5% to 6% as singletons. The record originates from a study of T cells after yellow fever vaccination. Across the whole study: A sort based on CD3, CD45RA, CCR7 and CD95 yielded the EM, EMRA, CM and Tscm memory subsets.

General study results and limits: Repertoires obtained by FACS sorting could include abundant clonotypes that entered as contaminants from the bulk population. By day 5 rather than day 15, the secondary response had peaked, though it was weaker.

This TCR was sampled from a man aged 25 to 40 who received the YFV17D yellow fever vaccine. Source: PBMCs, either bulk or a sorted T-cell subset (CD4+, CD8+, memory, or dextramer-sorted; not recorded which), taken 45 days after the yellow fever booster vaccination.

DNA for the CDR3: TGTGCCTGGTCACCCCCGGTGTCCTACAATGAGCAGTTCTTC. Its translation is CAWSPPVSYNEQFF. This chain links TRBV30 with TRBJ2-1; D gene uncertain. There are 14 residues in the CDR3. CDR1 is GTSNPN and CDR2 is SVGIG in the germline V gene (reference sequence). The V end was cut by 5 bases, the J end by 1 base, with 12 bases between.